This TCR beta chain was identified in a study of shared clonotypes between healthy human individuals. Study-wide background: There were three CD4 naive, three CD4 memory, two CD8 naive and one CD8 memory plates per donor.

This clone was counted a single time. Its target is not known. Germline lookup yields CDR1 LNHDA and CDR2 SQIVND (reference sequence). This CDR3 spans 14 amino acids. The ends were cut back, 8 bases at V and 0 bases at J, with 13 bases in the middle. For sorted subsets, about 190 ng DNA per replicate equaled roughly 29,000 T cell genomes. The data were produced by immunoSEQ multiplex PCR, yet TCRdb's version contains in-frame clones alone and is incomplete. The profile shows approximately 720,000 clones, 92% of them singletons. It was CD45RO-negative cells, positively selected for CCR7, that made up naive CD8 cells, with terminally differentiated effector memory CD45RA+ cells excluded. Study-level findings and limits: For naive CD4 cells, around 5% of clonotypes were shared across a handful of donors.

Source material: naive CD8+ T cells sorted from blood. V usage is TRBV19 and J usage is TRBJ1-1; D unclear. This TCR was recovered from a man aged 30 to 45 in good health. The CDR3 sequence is CASHLGTMNTEAFF. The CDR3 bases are TGTGCCAGTCACTTGGGCACGATGAACACTGAAGCTTTCTTT.